The present T cell receptor beta chain was sequenced within a study of blood T cell repertoires in COVID-19. Background on the study: Sites in the United States, Italy and Spain provided acute and convalescent COVID-19 samples. PBMCs, B-cell-depleted T cells, or T cells were the source of the cDNA or gDNA that made up the material.

Germline V lookup: CDR1 LNHDA, CDR2 SQIVND (reference sequence). The length of the CDR3 is 14 residues. Original processing methods: Researchers report that nucleated cell counts were estimated from reference gene primer amplification. The table came from immunoSEQ multiplex PCR; TCRdb's copy has only in-frame clones and leaves some out. Clone size and V and J calls were adopted from that table, with D and trimming inferred from the DNA. This table has about 93,000 clones, around four fifths appearing once. This chain joins TRBV19 and TRBJ1-5; the D is unclear. Sequenced material: peripheral blood. The sequence was collected from a human donor in a cohort sampled during active COVID-19. CDR3 residues: CARRHLVHNQPQHF. CDR3 nucleotide sequence: TGTGCTAGAAGACACTTGGTCCACAATCAGCCCCAGCATTTT.